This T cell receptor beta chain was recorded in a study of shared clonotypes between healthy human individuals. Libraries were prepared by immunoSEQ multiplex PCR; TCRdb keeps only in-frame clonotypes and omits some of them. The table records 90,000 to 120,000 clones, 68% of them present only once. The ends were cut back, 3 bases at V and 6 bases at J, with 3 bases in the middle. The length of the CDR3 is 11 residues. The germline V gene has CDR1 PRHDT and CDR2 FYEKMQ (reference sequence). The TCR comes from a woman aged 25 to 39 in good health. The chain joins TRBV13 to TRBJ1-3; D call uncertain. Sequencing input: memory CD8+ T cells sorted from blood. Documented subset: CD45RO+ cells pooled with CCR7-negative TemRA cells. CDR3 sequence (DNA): TGTGCCAGCAGCTTTTTAAACACCATATATTTT. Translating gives CASSFLNTIYF.